This T cell receptor beta chain was retrieved from a study of CD8+CD57+ T cells in acquired aplastic anemia. Study-wide background: Mean yield of DNA from sorted CD4+ and CD8+ cells was around 3 ug. Overall study results and limits: Sharing between patients and controls was observed for some 27 CD8+ CDR3 sequences.

According to the study, genomic DNA was the template for TCR beta VDJ and CDR3 profiling. TCRdb re-called the reads through MiXCR, storing one row per CDR3 protein. Of 200,000 to 300,000 distinct CDR3 sequences in the sample, 82% were seen once. Patients chosen for sequencing had shown CD8+CD57+ cell expansion by flow cytometry. Receipt of therapy had not occurred in any patient by the time of blood sampling. CDR1 and CDR2 (germline): SGHNT, YENEEA. The CDR3 has 17 amino acids. This clonotype was observed a handful of times. Its target is unknown. The junction does not match germline at one end; this may be a read error.

The V gene is TRBV11-3, the J gene TRBJ2-6; D is possibly TRBD1 (5 bases). This TCR was recovered from a human donor with aplastic anemia. The material sequenced was sorted CD4+, CD8+, or CD8+CD57+ T cells (not recorded which) from PBMCs. The DNA for the CDR3 is TGTGCCAGCACCTTAGATCTGACAGCCTCTGGGGCCAACGTCCTGACTTTC. This translates into CASTLDLTASGANVLTF.